A single sample is the source of the 5 T cell receptor beta chains below, sequenced in a study of spatial heterogeneity in lung cancer. Study-wide findings and caveats: For expanded intratumoral alpha and beta TCRs, counts tracked tumor mutation counts.

Via MiXCR, TCRdb re-called the 5' RACE reads, giving one row per CDR3 protein. The sample has more than 10,000 distinct CDR3 sequences; 4.5% to 5.5% are singletons. Time point defined: sample taken at primary tumor resection. The antigens these receptors bind are not known. Sequences were derived from lung tumor tissue, sampled at surgery. The source is a male donor with early-stage non-small cell lung cancer.

This clonotype has ten or more counts. This beta chain turned up in a library designed for alpha chains; as an off-target read, its abundance says little. The chain combines TRBV7-9 with TRBJ2-2; D is perhaps TRBD2 (5 bases). The CDR3 is 14 amino acids. Trimming removed 3 bases from V and 7 bases from J, with 12 bases in between. CDR1 and CDR2 (germline): SEHNR, FQNEAQ (reference sequence). CDR3 nucleotide sequence: TGTGCCAGCAGCTTCTCTCTAACTAGCGGGGAGCTGTTTTTT. It translates to CASSFSLTSGELFF.

This clonotype was seen at least ten times. With the library built for alpha chains, this beta chain is off target and its frequency is not meaningful. This CDR3 reads CATSDYGTGEKTQYF. DNA of the CDR3: TGTGCCACCAGTGATTATGGGACAGGGGAGAAGACCCAGTACTTC. This chain links TRBV24-1 with TRBJ2-5; 10 bases are a match to TRBD1. The CDR3 has 15 residues. The V and J ends lost 2 bases and 6 bases, in that order; junction bases with no gene match: 5. Germline V gives CDR1 KGHDR, CDR2 SFDVKD.

The sample holds many counts of this clonotype. Because this beta chain is a stray read in a library intended to capture alpha chains, its abundance should not be given much weight. The chain links TRBV7-2 to TRBJ1-6, with 7 bases fitting TRBD1. The germline V gene encodes CDR1 SGHTA and CDR2 FQGNSA. Trimming removed 5 bases from V and 10 bases from J; junction bases left unmatched: 8. This CDR3 contains 14 residues. The CDR3: CASSADREWSPLHF. DNA of the CDR3: TGTGCCAGCAGCGCCGACAGGGAGTGGTCACCCCTCCACTTT.

This clonotype has ten or more counts. The library was designed around alpha chains, so this beta chain is a stray read whose abundance carries little weight. J is TRBJ2-7 and V is TRBV7-2; D is possibly TRBD2 (5 bases). There are 14 residues in the CDR3. The germline V gene has CDR1 SGHTA and CDR2 FQGNSA. The V end was cut by 1 base, the J end by 0 bases, with 7 bases between. DNA of the CDR3: TGTGCCAGCAGCTTAGAGCGGAGCTCCTACGAGCAGTACTTC. This gives the protein CASSLERSSYEQYF.

About this clonotype itself: With the library built for alpha chains, this beta chain is off target and its frequency is not meaningful. This chain connects TRBV27 to TRBJ1-5; D unresolved. V gave up 3 bases and J gave up 1 base, with 10 bases separating them. CDR1 is MNHEY, CDR2 SMNVEV, per germline (reference sequence). This CDR3 is 15 amino acids long. Here the CDR3 DNA reads TGTGCCAGCAGTTTGGGTCCGTCAAGCAATCAGCCCCAGCATTTT. Amino acid sequence: CASSLGPSSNQPQHF.